This TCR beta chain emerged from a study of blood T cell repertoires in COVID-19. Study at large: The cDNA or gDNA used as material had been derived from T cells, B-cell-depleted T cells, or PBMCs.

Seattle's cohort entered during active infection and was followed longitudinally. Germline V gene sequence: CDR1 GTSNPN, CDR2 SVGIG (reference sequence). V lost 0 bases to trimming and J lost 6 bases, with 14 bases between them. The CDR3 has 14 residues. Measured with immunoSEQ multiplex PCR; TCRdb has only the in-frame clones, and not every one. The data contain approximately 290,000 clones, roughly 89% of them singletons. In its sample, this clone was seen once. V usage is TRBV30 and J usage is TRBJ1-1; D gene ambiguous. Sequenced input: peripheral blood. The origin of this receptor is a woman aged 25 to 45 with COVID-19, enrolled during active disease. This CDR3 reads CAWSVYGEVAEAFF. The CDR3 DNA reads as TGTGCCTGGAGTGTATACGGGGAGGTCGCTGAAGCTTTCTTT.